This entry is about one T cell receptor (beta chain). Its antigen is currently unknown. This entry comes from a study of cytomegalovirus exposure and HLA in healthy donors. Study-wide results and caveats: Overall, roughly 160 TCR beta chains were annotated as cytomegalovirus-associated.

V dropped 2 bases and J dropped 5; count of bases not matched to a gene: 6. Germline assignment: CDR1 SGHTS and CDR2 YDEGEE. This CDR3 spans 15 amino acids. PCR involved 60 Vbeta and 13 Jbeta primers. Authors' methods: An analysis that came later counted 70 million to 100 million unique TCR beta chains, roughly 11 million shared. Data came from immunoSEQ multiplex PCR; TCRdb stores just in-frame clones and leaves some out. Clonal size and the V and J genes are those of that table, whereas D and trimming came from the DNA. The table has about 140,000 clones, about four fifths seen once. The chain uses TRBV5-8 and TRBJ2-1; 8 positions agree with TRBD2. The receptor comes from a female donor in good health and CMV-seronegative. Sequencing was performed on PBMCs. The CDR3 nucleotides are TGTGCCAGCAGCTTATGGACTAGCAACGACAATGAGCAGTTCTTC. Residues: CASSLWTSNDNEQFF.